Following are 24 T cell receptor beta chains from one sample sequenced in a study of blood T cell repertoires in COVID-19. Sequencing was performed with immunoSEQ multiplex PCR; in TCRdb, only in-frame clones are kept and a portion is missing. The table records about 200,000 clones, more than 75% of them present only once. The sample taken for sequencing was peripheral blood. Source of these receptors: a woman aged 55-70 years with COVID-19, enrolled during active disease.

This sequence joins TRBV5-1 and TRBJ2-1; TRBD2 might be the D (5 bases). In germline, CDR1 is SGHRS, CDR2 YFSETQ. The CDR3 runs 16 residues. V was pared by 2 bases and J by 2 bases, with 14 bases between. The CDR3 DNA reads as TGCGCCAGCAGCTTCGCAGGAGGTGAAACCTACAATGAGCAGTTCTTC. It specifies CASSFAGGETYNEQFF.

This clone was detected only a few times. The chain couples TRBV28 to TRBJ1-5; possible D gene TRBD1, 5 bases. This CDR3 spans 19 amino acids. The ends were cut back, 5 bases at V and 0 bases at J, with 23 bases in the middle. Looked up from germline, CDR1 is MDHEN and CDR2 is SYDVKM. CDR3 sequence (DNA): TGTGCCAGCAGTGGGGCTCCGGGAGGCCATTTGAATAGCAATCAGCCCCAGCATTTT. Translation: CASSGAPGGHLNSNQPQHF.

This clone was seen at least ten times. This rearrangement joins TRBV5-1 to TRBJ1-6, with D maybe TRBD1 (5 bases). Trimming removed 4 bases at V and 4 bases at J, with 9 bases between. Germline loops: CDR1 SGHRS, CDR2 YFSETQ. This CDR3 contains 14 residues. The CDR3 is CASSRRQYNSPLHF. DNA of the CDR3: TGCGCCAGCAGCCGGCGACAGTATAATTCACCCCTCCACTTT.

This clone has only one observation. Here the CDR3 DNA reads TGCAGCGTACGGACAGGGCAGGGTGGTAGCAATCAGCCCCAGCATTTT. It is translated as CSVRTGQGGSNQPQHF. The J gene is TRBJ1-5, the V gene TRBV29-1, with 8 nucleotides matching TRBD1. Unmatched junction bases numbered 10, after V lost 6 bases and J lost 0 bases. Germline CDR1 SQVTM, CDR2 ANQGSEA. This CDR3 comprises 16 residues.

This rearrangement joins TRBV6-6 to TRBJ1-3; 10 bases agree with TRBD1. Germline V gene sequence: CDR1 MNHNY, CDR2 SVGAGI (reference sequence). J was trimmed by 1 base and V by 2 bases; bases with no gene match: 2. There are 16 residues in the CDR3. The CDR3 sequence is CASSYPGQGSGNTIYF. CDR3 nucleotide sequence: TGTGCCAGCAGTTACCCGGGACAGGGGTCTGGAAACACCATATATTTT.

In this sample, this clone turned up once. This chain joins TRBV4-1 and TRBJ1-1; no clear D gene. Germline loops: CDR1 MGHRA, CDR2 YSYEKL. The CDR3 contains 15 residues. V shed 3 bases and J shed 2 bases, with 13 bases lying between them. In nucleotides, the CDR3 is TGCGCCAGCAGCCACGGCGGCGGCGGAAACACTGAAGCTTTCTTT. Encoded protein: CASSHGGGGNTEAFF.

The V and J genes are TRBV7-2 and TRBJ2-5; the match to TRBD2 covers 8 bases. The ends lost 3 bases at V and 5 bases at J; junction bases unmatched: 8. The CDR3 extends over 15 amino acids. The germline V gene has CDR1 SGHTA and CDR2 FQGNSA. CDR3 nucleotide sequence: TGTGCCAGCAGCTTCGGGGCGGCGGGAGGTGAGACCCAGTACTTC. This sequence encodes CASSFGAAGGETQYF.

The chain employs TRBV9 and TRBJ2-5; the match to TRBD2 covers 10 bases. The length of the CDR3 is 15 residues. CDR1 and CDR2 from the germline V gene are SGDLS and YYNGEE. J lost 5 bases, V lost 4 bases, and 8 bases had no gene match. CDR3 in DNA: TGTGCCAGCAGCCTGAGCGGGAGGGCCCCCGAGACCCAGTACTTC. Its protein product is CASSLSGRAPETQYF.

The rearrangement links TRBV5-4 to TRBJ1-6, with D tentatively TRBD1 (6 bases). Trimming removed 0 bases at V and 6 bases at J, with 13 bases between. CDR3 length equals 16 residues. Germline values: CDR1 SGHNT, CDR2 YYREEE (reference sequence). CDR3 DNA: TGTGCCAGCAGCTTGGGAGGGGGACCGAGTAATTCACCCCTCCACTTT. Encoded protein: CASSLGGGPSNSPLHF.

A word on this clone: The junction and the germline gene differ at one end; a read error may be behind it. This chain links TRBV7-7 with TRBJ2-2, with D possibly TRBD2 on 5 matching bases. The length of the CDR3 is 16 residues. From germline, CDR1 is SSHAT and CDR2 FNYEAQ (reference sequence). The CDR3, as DNA: TGTGCTAGCAGCCTAGGACGGGTCGAGGGCACCGGGGAGCTGTTTTTT. Amino acid sequence: CASSLGRVEGTGELFF.

The chain has TRBV7-2 and TRBJ1-6, with TRBD1 as a possible D gene (5 bases). Trimming stripped 5 bases from V and 7 bases from J, with 15 bases between. Germline V lookup: CDR1 SGHTA, CDR2 FQGNSA. This CDR3 has 15 residues. The CDR3 loop reads CASSLMGRGNSPLHF. Here the CDR3 DNA reads TGTGCCAGCAGCCTGATGGGCCGGGGGAATTCACCCCTCCACTTT.

V is TRBV18 and J is TRBJ2-5, with TRBD2 identical over 9 bases. The V segment lost 3 bases and the J segment 3 bases; nucleotides outside the gene matches: 2. This CDR3 contains 14 residues. CDR1 is KGHSH and CDR2 is LQKENI in the germline V gene. CDR3 residues: CASSPRTSEETQYF. The CDR3 DNA follows: TGTGCCAGCTCACCTCGGACTAGCGAAGAGACCCAGTACTTC.

The J gene is TRBJ1-6, the V gene TRBV6-6; TRBD1 matches 8 bases. Germline trimming cut 8 bases from V and 10 bases from J; bases unmatched to any gene: 7. The CDR3 covers 13 residues. Germline assignment: CDR1 MNHNY and CDR2 SVGAGI (reference sequence). CDR3 bases: TGTGCCAGCGGACAGGGCAGGCACTCACCCCTCCACTTT. Amino acid sequence: CASGQGRHSPLHF.

The chain is built from TRBV7-8 and TRBJ1-4; a weak D match, TRBD1 (5 bases). The CDR3 is 15 residues long. From germline, CDR1 is SGHVS and CDR2 FQNEAQ. Trimming pared 2 bases from V and 7 bases from J, leaving 14 bases between. Here the CDR3 reads CASSLFSQGGEKLFF. The CDR3, as DNA: TGTGCCAGCAGCTTATTTAGCCAGGGCGGTGAAAAACTGTTTTTT.

In this sample, this clone turned up once. The V gene is TRBV28, the J gene TRBJ2-7; D is possibly TRBD1 (6 bases). This CDR3 contains 11 residues. In germline, CDR1 is MDHEN, CDR2 SYDVKM. V dropped 7 bases and J dropped 6 bases, with 10 bases sitting between them. DNA of the CDR3: TGTGCCAGCAACAGGGATCTCGAGCAGTACTTC. As protein: CASNRDLEQYF.

The V gene is TRBV7-9, the J gene TRBJ1-1; possibly TRBD1 for D (5 bases). The length of the CDR3 is 17 residues. The ends were cut back, 6 bases at V and 1 base at J, with 21 bases in the middle. Per the germline V gene, CDR1 is SEHNR and CDR2 is FQNEAQ (reference sequence). The CDR3 DNA reads as TGTGCCAGCAGGGGGCTTCAAGAGTGGACGGGGAACACTGAAGCTTTCTTT. Residues: CASRGLQEWTGNTEAFF.

The chain couples TRBV3-1 (or the pseudogene TRBV3-2) to TRBJ1-2; D not resolved. CDR3 length equals 15 residues. CDR1 LGHDT and CDR2 YNNKEL come from the germline V gene (reference sequence). V was trimmed by 1 base and J by 7 bases, leaving 16 bases between them. Written as DNA, the CDR3 is TGTGCCAGCAGCCAAGGAATCTTAGCGAGGGTTGGCTACACCTTC. As protein: CASSQGILARVGYTF.

The chain recombines TRBV7-2 with TRBJ2-5; 11 bases map to TRBD2. With 5 bases clipped from V and 5 bases from J, the junction kept 7 bases outside the gene matches. Germline lookup yields CDR1 SGHTA and CDR2 FQGNSA. CDR3 size: 15 residues. CDR3 residues: CASSLTSGGGETQYF. The CDR3 DNA is TGTGCCAGCAGCCTCACTAGCGGGGGTGGCGAGACCCAGTACTTC.

V and J are TRBV2 and TRBJ1-2; the match to TRBD1 covers 9 bases. The CDR3 spans 14 residues. J gave up 6 bases and V 6 bases, and 8 bases lay outside the gene matches. Per germline, CDR1 SNHLY and CDR2 FYNNEI. Here the CDR3 reads CASRTGTGNHGYTF. CDR3 bases: TGTGCCAGCAGGACCGGGACAGGGAATCATGGCTACACCTTC. The variable domain in full, completed from reference TRBV2 and TRBJ1-2, reads EPEVTQTPSHQVTQMGQEVILRCVPISNHLYFYWYRQILGQKVEFLVSFYNNEISEKSEIFDDQFSVERPDGSNFTLKIRSTKLEDSAMYFCASRTGTGNHGYTFGSGTRLTVV.

This clone was seen a handful of times. The chain uses TRBV2 and TRBJ2-5; possibly TRBD1 for D (6 bases). V gave up 5 bases and J gave up 1 base, with 17 bases separating them. The CDR3 spans 16 residues. Germline V lookup: CDR1 SNHLY, CDR2 FYNNEI. This CDR3 is CASSYTGSGVQETQYF. CDR3 nucleotides: TGTGCCAGCAGTTATACAGGGAGTGGGGTCCAAGAGACCCAGTACTTC.

This rearrangement joins TRBV5-1 to TRBJ1-1, with 7 bases fitting TRBD1. This CDR3 spans 16 amino acids. Germline V CDR1 and CDR2: SGHRS, YFSETQ. V gave up 0 bases and J gave up 4 bases; unmatched junction bases: 9. CDR3: CASSLEGAQMGTEAFF. The CDR3 region has the DNA TGCGCCAGCAGCTTGGAGGGGGCTCAGATGGGCACTGAAGCTTTCTTT.

The chain employs TRBV11-3 and TRBJ2-1; TRBD2 is a possible D gene (6 bases). Trimming pared 2 bases from V and 4 bases from J, leaving 9 bases between. The CDR3 runs to 14 residues. Germline CDR1 is SGHNT and CDR2 is YENEEA. CDR3 DNA sequence: TGTGCCAGCAGCTTATCTAGCGAGTACAATGAGCAGTTCTTC. It encodes CASSLSSEYNEQFF.

This sequence joins TRBV4-2 and TRBJ2-1; tentatively, D is TRBD2 (6 bases). V was cut by 0 bases and J by 5 bases, with 17 bases left in between. Germline V gene lookup returns CDR1 LGHNA and CDR2 YNFKEQ. The CDR3 has 17 residues. The CDR3: CASSQDSTGEGNNEQFF. CDR3 DNA sequence: TGTGCCAGCAGCCAAGATAGCACGGGAGAAGGAAACAATGAGCAGTTCTTC.

Comments on this clone: Its ends do not fully match the called genes, so a read error is possible. The chain uses TRBV27 and TRBJ2-1; 9 nucleotides match TRBD2. The CDR3 has 15 residues. CDR1 MNHEY and CDR2 SMNVEV come from the germline V gene (reference sequence). CDR3: CASGFLAGFYNEQFF. CDR3 nucleotides: TGTGCCAGCGGTTTTCTAGCGGGATTTTACAATGAGCAGTTCTTC.